This T cell receptor (beta chain) was profiled in a study of Ad26.COV2.S vaccination and SARS-CoV-2 variants (dated by TCRdb to the early 2020s). Regarding the study in general: Donors in the vaccine arm were drawn from COV1001, a phase I-IIa trial of Ad26.COV2.S in healthy adults that was multicentre, randomized, double-blind and placebo-controlled. Ad26.COV2.S was given intramuscularly at 5x10^10 or 1x10^11 viral particles, as a single shot or as two shots 56 days apart. Sequencing of the TCRbeta repertoire served to evaluate the specificity and breadth of SARS-CoV-2-reactive T cell receptors following Ad26.COV2.S vaccination. The TCR-sequenced set comprised about 32 samples: about 19 Ad26.COV2.S vaccine recipients, 5 placebo recipients and 8 SARS-CoV-2 convalescent individuals. Trial participants were randomized into five groups of five: low-dose or high-dose Ad26.COV2.S given once or twice, or placebo on both occasions. Blinding of investigators to trial group allocation was maintained during experiments and outcome assessment.

General conclusions and limits of the study: The authors noted that total T cell responses may have been underestimated by the TCR breadth and depth analyses. Vaccine and placebo recipients had comparable non-spike TCR breadth, which fits with the vaccine containing only spike. Spike-specific TCR breadth was higher in Ad26.COV2.S recipients than in placebo recipients (P = 0.0014). The study was not powered to compare responses between vaccine doses or regimens. After vaccination, spike-specific CD8+ and CD4+ T cell responses were reported to show substantial breadth.

In the paper's terms, the treatment or condition label means: about 20 received Ad26.COV2.S at low or high dose, single or two shots; a few received placebo; per-sample allocation not given. For vaccine and placebo recipients, the sequenced repertoires came from samples collected on day 63 after the first injection. In Cohort 1b, more than 20 adults aged 18-55 years were enrolled at a single site in Boston, USA, between 29 July and 7 August 2020. Ad26.COV2.S was a replication-incompetent adenovirus type 26 vector that expressed a prefusion-stabilized SARS-CoV-2 spike protein derived from the original Wuhan strain. Via the germline V gene (reference sequence), CDR1 is SEHNR and CDR2 FQNEAQ. Reading from cysteine to phenylalanine, the CDR3 counts 16 amino acids. The only DNA kept is the CDR3, 48 bases in frame from the first base. Trimming at the junction amounts to 3 bases on V and 0 bases on J, and the germline ends lie 12 bases apart.

In its sample, this clone was seen once. Its antigen is still unknown. The sample holds no much larger clone one base away, and base qualities are not on file. The immunoSEQ Assay was the method used to sequence TCRbeta CDR3 regions. After extraction, genomic DNA underwent amplification by bias-controlled multiplex PCR, followed by high-throughput sequencing. In the authors' own workflow: To quantify the absolute abundance of every unique TCRbeta CDR3 region, sequences were collapsed and filtered. T cell fraction was estimated by normalization of TCRbeta template counts to usable DNA, with usable DNA being measured through amplification of reference genes present in all nucleated cells. Repertoire TCRs were annotated as SARS-CoV-2-specific when V gene, CDR3 amino acid sequence and J gene were exactly matched to a known reactive TCR set. MIRA supplied the reference SARS-CoV-2 TCR set, which was filtered for enrichment in COVID-19-positive ImmuneCODE repertoires so that public or cross-reactive TCRs were removed. Using the MIRA antigens, annotated TCRs were further analysed by specific ORF or by position within an ORF. Depth was the summed frequency of annotated unique rearrangements, while breadth was defined as annotated unique rearrangements over total unique productive rearrangements. Two-sided Wilcoxon rank-sum tests were applied when comparing TCR breadth between groups. In its TCRdb copy, this immuneACCESS table keeps in-frame sequences only and misses some clones. Where compared with another copy, unresolved V genes explain less than half of these, and the others have no known cause. V, J and clone size derive from that table, while D and trimming were established from the DNA sequence. Present in this sample are around 450,000 clones, roughly 89% of which were seen just once. Approximately 2.5% of the sample lies in the top ten.

This TCR was sampled from a person between 18 and 65 years old who received the Ad26.COV2.S COVID-19 vaccine or a placebo. The chain is made from TRBV7-9 and TRBJ2-1; the D gene cannot be named for sure. Sequenced material: peripheral blood, taken in a trial of Ad26.COV2.S vaccine versus placebo. The CDR3 is CASSFLGKSSYNEQFF. The bases read TGTGCCAGCAGCTTTCTAGGAAAGTCCTCCTACAATGAGCAGTTCTTC.